This TCR beta chain was observed in a study of blood T cell repertoires in COVID-19. The CDR3 has 14 residues. V lost 5 bases and J lost 5; bases outside the gene matches: 7. Germline V gives CDR1 MNHEY, CDR2 SMNVEV (reference sequence). Per the original methods: Estimation of nucleated cell counts relied on the amplification of reference gene primers. Data came from immunoSEQ multiplex PCR; TCRdb stores just in-frame clones and leaves some out. From that table come the V and J calls and clone size; the DNA was used to work out D and trimming. The sample comprises about 160,000 clones, roughly 80% of which are singletons, and nearly 4.5% rests with the top ten. Cohorts were determined from participant-reported clinical history.

This sequence originates from a woman aged 45-60 years who had recovered from COVID-19. The genes are TRBV27 and TRBJ1-1; TRBD1 aligns across 8 bases. Source material: PBMCs or T cells enriched from blood (not recorded which). CDR3 region: CASSPWDRLTEAFF. The CDR3 nucleotides are TGTGCCAGCAGTCCCTGGGACAGGTTAACTGAAGCTTTCTTT.